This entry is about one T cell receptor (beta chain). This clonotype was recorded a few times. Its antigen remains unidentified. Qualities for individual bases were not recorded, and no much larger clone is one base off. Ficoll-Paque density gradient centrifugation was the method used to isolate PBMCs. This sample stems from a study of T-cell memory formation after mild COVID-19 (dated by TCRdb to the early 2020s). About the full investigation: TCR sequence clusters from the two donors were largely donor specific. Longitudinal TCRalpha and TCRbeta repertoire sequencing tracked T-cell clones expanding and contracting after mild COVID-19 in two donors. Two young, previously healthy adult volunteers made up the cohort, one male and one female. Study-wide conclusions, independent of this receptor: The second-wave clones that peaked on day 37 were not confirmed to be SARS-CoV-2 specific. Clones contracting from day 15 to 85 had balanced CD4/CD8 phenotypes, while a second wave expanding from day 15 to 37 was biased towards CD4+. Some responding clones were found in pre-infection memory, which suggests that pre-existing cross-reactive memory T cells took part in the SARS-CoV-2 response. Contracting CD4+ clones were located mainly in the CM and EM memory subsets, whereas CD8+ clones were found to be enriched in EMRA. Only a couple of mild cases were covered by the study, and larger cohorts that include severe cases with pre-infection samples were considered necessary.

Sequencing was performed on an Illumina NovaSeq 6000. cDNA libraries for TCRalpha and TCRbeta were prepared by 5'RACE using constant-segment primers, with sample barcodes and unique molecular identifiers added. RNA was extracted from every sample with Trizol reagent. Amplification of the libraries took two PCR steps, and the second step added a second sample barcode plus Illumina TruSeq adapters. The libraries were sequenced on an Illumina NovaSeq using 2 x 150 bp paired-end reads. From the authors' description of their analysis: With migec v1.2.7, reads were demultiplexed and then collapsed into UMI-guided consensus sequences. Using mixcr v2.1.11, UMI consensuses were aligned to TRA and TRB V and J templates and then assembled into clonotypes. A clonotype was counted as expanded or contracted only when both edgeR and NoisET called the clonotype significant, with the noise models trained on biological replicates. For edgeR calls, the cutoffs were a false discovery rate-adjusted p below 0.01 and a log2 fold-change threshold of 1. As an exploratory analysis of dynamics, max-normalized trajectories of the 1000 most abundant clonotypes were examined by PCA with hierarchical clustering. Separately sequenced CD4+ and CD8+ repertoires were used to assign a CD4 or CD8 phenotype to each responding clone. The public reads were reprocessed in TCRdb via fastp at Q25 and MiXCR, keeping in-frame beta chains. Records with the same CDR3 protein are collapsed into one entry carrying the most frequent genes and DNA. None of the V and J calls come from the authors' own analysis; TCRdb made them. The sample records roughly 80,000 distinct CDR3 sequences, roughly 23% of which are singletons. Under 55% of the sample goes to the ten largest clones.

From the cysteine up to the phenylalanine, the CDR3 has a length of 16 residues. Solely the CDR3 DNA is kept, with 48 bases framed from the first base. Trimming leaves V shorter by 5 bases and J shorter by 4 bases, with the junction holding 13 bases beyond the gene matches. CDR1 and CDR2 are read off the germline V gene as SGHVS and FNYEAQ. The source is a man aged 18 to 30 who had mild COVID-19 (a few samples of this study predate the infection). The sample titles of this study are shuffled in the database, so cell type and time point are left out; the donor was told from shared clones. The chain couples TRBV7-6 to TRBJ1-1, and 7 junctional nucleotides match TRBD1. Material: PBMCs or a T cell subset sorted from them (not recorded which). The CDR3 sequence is CASSPRQGRSVTEAFF. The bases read TGTGCCAGCAGCCCTAGACAGGGTAGGAGTGTCACTGAAGCTTTCTTT. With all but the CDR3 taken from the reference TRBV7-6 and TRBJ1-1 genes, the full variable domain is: GAGVSQSPRYKVTKRGQDVALRCDPISGHVSLYWYRQALGQGPEFLTYFNYEAQQDKSGLPNDRFSAERPEGSISTLTIQRTEQRDSAMYRCASSPRQGRSVTEAFFGQGTRLTVV.